These T cell receptor beta chains were read from a single sample in a study of T cells after yellow fever vaccination. TCRdb re-derived calls from the 5' RACE reads in MiXCR, one entry per CDR3 protein. The data show some 670,000 distinct CDR3 sequences, 9% to 15% seen once. The source was PBMCs, collected on the day of the yellow fever booster vaccination. The receptor source for this set is a young man who received the YFV17D yellow fever vaccine. CDR3s leave out the opening cysteine and the closing phenylalanine or tryptophan. A D gene is named only where the DNA matches it firmly.

D gene: TRBD1; V gene: TRBV6-5; CDR3 protein: ASSFPDREANEELF
D gene: -; V gene: TRBV6-6; CDR3 protein: ASSPGQGGIQF
D gene: TRBD2; V gene: TRBV6-2/TRBV6-3; CDR3 protein: ASTAGTSGSHYNEQF
D gene: -; V gene: TRBV12-3/TRBV12-4; CDR3 protein: ASSSRADTQY
D gene: -; V gene: TRBV6-5; CDR3 protein: ASSYSRGPETQY
D gene: -; V gene: TRBV28; CDR3 protein: ASRLDGLSSYNEQF
D gene: TRBD2; V gene: TRBV7-7; CDR3 protein: ASSLLAGEGNEQF
D gene: -; V gene: TRBV23-1; CDR3 protein: ASSQDRRY
D gene: -; V gene: TRBV9; CDR3 protein: ASSVDRVDTQY
D gene: -; V gene: TRBV28; CDR3 protein: ASSPAGGLEVF
D gene: -; V gene: TRBV12-3/TRBV12-4; CDR3 protein: ASSNRDFLGNQPQH
D gene: -; V gene: TRBV20-1; CDR3 protein: SARPTGDPSYEQY
D gene: -; V gene: TRBV20-1; CDR3 protein: SARGGTEEAF
D gene: -; V gene: TRBV27; CDR3 protein: ASSRQPDRNNGAYEQY
D gene: -; V gene: TRBV7-9; CDR3 protein: ASSSIRLGARFEAF
D gene: -; V gene: TRBV9; CDR3 protein: ASSVSGVGTEAF
D gene: -; V gene: TRBV7-2; CDR3 protein: ASSLLGVGDAYEQY
D gene: -; V gene: TRBV20-1; CDR3 protein: SARSTSRNEQF
D gene: -; V gene: TRBV6-5; CDR3 protein: ASSCSNGANTEAF
D gene: TRBD2; V gene: TRBV3-1; CDR3 protein: ASRYGLAEIANTGELF
D gene: TRBD2; V gene: TRBV15; CDR3 protein: ATSWPGTSPINEQF
D gene: -; V gene: TRBV7-2; CDR3 protein: ASSLEAGARWDEQF
D gene: TRBD1; V gene: TRBV15; CDR3 protein: ATSSHRGTNEKLF
D gene: -; V gene: TRBV7-9; CDR3 protein: ASEGVSYEQY
D gene: -; V gene: TRBV2; CDR3 protein: ASRIGNTGELF
D gene: -; V gene: TRBV14; CDR3 protein: ASSRGRWGEQY
D gene: -; V gene: TRBV11-3; CDR3 protein: ASSLANQNIQY
D gene: -; V gene: TRBV5-4; CDR3 protein: ASTVGGEQY
D gene: TRBD1; V gene: TRBV20-1; CDR3 protein: SANNGQGGDEQF
D gene: -; V gene: TRBV7-2; CDR3 protein: ASSASVWGYEQY
D gene: -; V gene: TRBV7-2; CDR3 protein: ASTWAGTKQF
D gene: -; V gene: TRBV2; CDR3 protein: ASAGGRGNSPLH
D gene: -; V gene: TRBV7-2; CDR3 protein: ASSLGSLITDTQY
D gene: -; V gene: TRBV24-1; CDR3 protein: ATPQAVRAGNTIY
D gene: TRBD2; V gene: TRBV20-1; CDR3 protein: SARPTSVTYNEQF
D gene: TRBD2; V gene: TRBV7-2; CDR3 protein: ASSPRLAGATYEQY
D gene: -; V gene: TRBV29-1; CDR3 protein: SVLGGLQETQY
D gene: -; V gene: TRBV12-3/TRBV12-4; CDR3 protein: ASSWSAGYGYT
D gene: TRBD1; V gene: TRBV4-3; CDR3 protein: ASSQAGTGGGEQY
D gene: -; V gene: TRBV5-1; CDR3 protein: ASSQTWGFADTQY
D gene: -; V gene: TRBV3-1; CDR3 protein: ASSQEGGLEQF
D gene: -; V gene: TRBV3-1; CDR3 protein: ATSPPDPSPDTQY
D gene: -; V gene: TRBV29-1; CDR3 protein: SVGWGEETQY
D gene: -; V gene: TRBV5-1; CDR3 protein: ASRDQPQETQY
D gene: TRBD2; V gene: TRBV20-1; CDR3 protein: SARLAGETGELF
D gene: -; V gene: TRBV6-4; CDR3 protein: ASSSAAGTGELF
D gene: -; V gene: TRBV20-1; CDR3 protein: SATSHREDNEQF
D gene: TRBD1; V gene: TRBV20-1; CDR3 protein: SARTRTGTDEQY
D gene: -; V gene: TRBV11-2; CDR3 protein: ASSDLGRLQY
D gene: TRBD1; V gene: TRBV10-2; CDR3 protein: ASTDRAPVTDTQY
D gene: -; V gene: TRBV11-3; CDR3 protein: ASSYYREETQY